This TCR beta chain was sequenced during a study of blood T cell repertoires in COVID-19. The table came from immunoSEQ multiplex PCR; TCRdb's copy has only in-frame clones and leaves some out. The data hold 43,000 or so clones, with roughly 90% observed a single time. The V end lost 7 bases, the J end lost 2 bases, and 15 bases lay between the germline ends. The CDR3 covers 16 residues. Germline V gene lookup returns CDR1 SNHLY and CDR2 FYNNEI. Sequenced material: peripheral blood. This clonotype was sampled from a man aged 60 to 69 with active COVID-19. The chain uses TRBV2 and TRBJ2-6; TRBD1 might be the D (5 bases). The CDR3, as DNA: TGTGCCAGCACCCGCCAGGGTAACGCTGGGGCCAACGTCCTGACTTTC. Amino acids: CASTRQGNAGANVLTF.